The clone carrying this T cell receptor (beta chain) appeared a few times. Its antigen is currently unknown. All patients picked for sequencing had shown, by flow cytometry, an expansion of CD8+CD57+ cells. This entry belongs to a study of CD8+CD57+ T cells in acquired aplastic anemia. The study, taken as a whole, reports: Shared by patients and controls, just under 30 CD8+ CDR3s were abundant in patients.

Germline CDR1 reads MGHRA; CDR2 reads YSYEKL. Deletions cut 1 base from V and 3 bases from J, with 16 bases between. This CDR3 region has 16 residues. Genomic DNA provided the template from which TCR beta VDJ and CDR3 profiles were obtained. A single record per CDR3 protein comes from TCRdb applying MiXCR to the reads. The table records about 240,000 distinct CDR3 sequences, around 43% of them present only once. The specimen sequenced was sorted CD4+, CD8+, or CD8+CD57+ T cells (not recorded which) from PBMCs. This TCR was recovered from a human donor with aplastic anemia. The rearrangement uses TRBV4-1 and TRBJ2-7; tentatively, D is TRBD1 or TRBD2 (6 bases each). The CDR3 is CASSQVVGGLGYEQYF. CDR3 bases: TGCGCCAGCAGCCAAGTCGTCGGGGGCCTAGGCTACGAGCAGTACTTC.